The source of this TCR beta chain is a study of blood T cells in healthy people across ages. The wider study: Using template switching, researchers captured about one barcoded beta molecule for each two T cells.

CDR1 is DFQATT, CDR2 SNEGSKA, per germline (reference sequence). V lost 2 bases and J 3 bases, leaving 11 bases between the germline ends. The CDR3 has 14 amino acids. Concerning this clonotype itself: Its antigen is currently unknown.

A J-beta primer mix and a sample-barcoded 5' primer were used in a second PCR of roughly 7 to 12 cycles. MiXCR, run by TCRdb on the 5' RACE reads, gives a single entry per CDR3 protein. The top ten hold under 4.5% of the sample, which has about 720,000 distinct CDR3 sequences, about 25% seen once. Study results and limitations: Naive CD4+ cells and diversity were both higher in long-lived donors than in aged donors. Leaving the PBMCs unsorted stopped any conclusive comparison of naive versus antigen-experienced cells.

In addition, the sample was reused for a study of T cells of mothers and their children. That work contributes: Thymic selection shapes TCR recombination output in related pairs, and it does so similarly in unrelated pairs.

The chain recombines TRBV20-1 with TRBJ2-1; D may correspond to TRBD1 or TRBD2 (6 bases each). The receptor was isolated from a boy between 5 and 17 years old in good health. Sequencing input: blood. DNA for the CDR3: TGCAGTGCTAGAACGGGGGCGATCTACAATGAGCAGTTCTTC. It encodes CSARTGAIYNEQFF.